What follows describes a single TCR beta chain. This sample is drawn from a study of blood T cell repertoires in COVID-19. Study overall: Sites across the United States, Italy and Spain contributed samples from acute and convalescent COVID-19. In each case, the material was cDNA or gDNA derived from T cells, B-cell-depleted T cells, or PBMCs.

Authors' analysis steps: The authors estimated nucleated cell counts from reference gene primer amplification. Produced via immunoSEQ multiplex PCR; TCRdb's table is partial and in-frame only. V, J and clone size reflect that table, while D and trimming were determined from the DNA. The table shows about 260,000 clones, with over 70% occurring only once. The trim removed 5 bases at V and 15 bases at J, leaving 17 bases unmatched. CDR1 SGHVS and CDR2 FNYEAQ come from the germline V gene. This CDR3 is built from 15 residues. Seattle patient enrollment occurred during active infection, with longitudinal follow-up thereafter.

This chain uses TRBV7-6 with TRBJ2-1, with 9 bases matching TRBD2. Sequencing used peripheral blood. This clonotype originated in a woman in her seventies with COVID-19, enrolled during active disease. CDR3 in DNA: TGTGCCAGCAGCGCCCTTAATGGTGCGGGAGGGCTTAGGTTCTTC. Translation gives CASSALNGAGGLRFF.